A selection of T cell receptor beta chains follows, all from one sample in a study of T cells after posttransplantation cyclophosphamide. The method was immunoSEQ multiplex PCR; TCRdb's version includes in-frame clones alone and lacks a portion of them. The repertoire has tens of thousands of clones, more than 70% of them found once; the top ten carry approximately 6.8%. The sequenced material came from PBMCs. The receptor set was obtained from a woman in her sixties with a blood cancer, CMV-positive, and with a related stem cell donor. Both conserved end residues are part of each CDR3. Only some rows state a clone size, as once, few, many or a class for expanded clones.

>TRBJ2-1|few|TRBV29-1
CSARQPQGNEQFF
>TRBJ1-2|once|TRBV25-1
CASRTTGANYGYTF
>TRBJ2-7|.|TRBV10-2
CASSENRGPHEQYF
>TRBJ1-2|.|TRBV27
CASSLGTGDYGYTF
>TRBJ1-1|few|TRBV27
CASSLNRGTEAFF
>TRBJ2-1|once|TRBV5-1
CASSLVGHPFNEQFF
>TRBJ1-1|.|TRBV5-4
CASSLGALMNTEAFF
>TRBJ2-3|.|TRBV5-1
CASSTLAGRLTDTQYF
>TRBJ1-2|.|TRBV29-1
CSVEGQGAGYGYTF
>TRBJ2-2|.|TRBV5-4
CASSLPNRGSNTGELFF
>TRBJ2-7|once|TRBV5-3
CARSLPPEQYF
>TRBJ2-7|once|TRBV15
CATSRDRTNEQYF
>TRBJ2-3|.|TRBV7-2
CASSYRERPGTQYF
>TRBJ2-7|.|TRBV2
CASGPGQAVVDEQYF
>TRBJ1-2|.|TRBV10-3
CAISESPENYGYTF
>TRBJ1-4|.|TRBV4-1
CASSQPGTGDEKLFF
>TRBJ2-7|.|TRBV29-1
CSVVPAGHYEQYF
>TRBJ2-3|.|TRBV11-1
CASSLVGDRDTDTQYF
>TRBJ2-7|.|TRBV6-6
CASSYSPSAGEQYF
>TRBJ2-1|.|TRBV27
CASTSFSVRGYNEQFF
>TRBJ2-1|.|TRBV30
CAWGGSGRANEQFF
>TRBJ1-5|.|TRBV6-1
CASNRENSNQPQHF
>TRBJ2-7|.|TRBV5-1
CASSSGSYEQYF
>TRBJ2-1|.|TRBV6-5
CASRGGASGYNEQFF
>TRBJ2-5|.|TRBV29-1
CSVEGLAGGGETQYF
>TRBJ1-6|.|TRBV19
CASTSDRSPLHF
>TRBJ2-1|.|TRBV2
CASKNREYNEQFF
>.|once|TRBV2
CASSEEASVYEQYF
>TRBJ2-7|.|TRBV4-2
CASSQDIGSREQYF
>TRBJ2-2|.|TRBV6-5
CASRAGYTGELFF
>TRBJ2-5|few|TRBV12-5
CASGLVLGQPSETQYF
>TRBJ2-1|.|TRBV9
CASSEVAGGPSEQFF
>TRBJ2-1|.|TRBV5-6
CASSLVGSGTYNEQFF
>TRBJ1-1|.|TRBV9
CASSVVGVHTEAFF
>TRBJ2-2|once|TRBV19
CATHAAELYTGELFF
>TRBJ1-3|.|TRBV19
CASSPPTGQGNTIYF
>TRBJ2-7|.|TRBV6-5
CASSRLVGYEQYF
>TRBJ1-2|.|TRBV9
CASSVAGNYGYTF
>TRBJ2-1|.|TRBV6-6
CASSYSRRVGHEQFF
>TRBJ2-3|once|TRBV4-2
CASSQDIRLAGGGTDTQYF
>TRBJ1-1|.|TRBV29-1
CSGGQSLTEAFF
>TRBJ1-2|.|TRBV6-5
CASRPGTVYGYTF
>TRBJ2-2|.|TRBV5-4
CASSLAGLNTGELFF
>TRBJ1-6|.|TRBV15
CATRGEFGSPLHF
>TRBJ1-4|.|TRBV5-1
CASSEDRGGEKLFF
>TRBJ2-1|.|TRBV4-2
CASSQVQGLAGVEQFF
>TRBJ2-2|.|TRBV7-3
CASSMTSSNTGELFF
>TRBJ2-7|.|TRBV9
CASSGQGYYEQYF
>TRBJ2-7|.|TRBV4-1
CASSQATVYEQYF
>TRBJ1-3|few|TRBV27
CASSFLSGNTIYF
>TRBJ2-1|.|TRBV13
CASSASGSSYNEQFF
>TRBJ2-1|.|TRBV2
CASTTGRAYNEQFF
>TRBJ1-5|.|TRBV27
CASSRQGTNQPQHF
>TRBJ2-7|.|TRBV27
CASSSSGYEQYF
>TRBJ1-1|once|TRBV18
CASSPLTGNTEAFF
>TRBJ2-7|.|TRBV27
CASRLERQGSYEQYF
>TRBJ1-1|.|TRBV5-1
CASSLRNGRGAFF
>TRBJ2-5|.|TRBV5-1
CASAPPSREEETQYF
>TRBJ1-2|.|TRBV30
CAWSQNSYGYTF
>TRBJ1-2|.|TRBV6-5
CASSATGTGAGYTF